These T cell receptor beta chains were read from a single sample in a study of blood T cells in healthy people across ages. MiXCR, run by TCRdb on the 5' RACE reads, gives a single entry per CDR3 protein. The table has about 1.7 million distinct CDR3 sequences, about 28% seen once. What was sequenced was blood. The receptors here all came from a woman in her twenties or thirties in good health. Both conserved end residues are trimmed from each CDR3. The order of the fields is J gene, CDR3 length, V gene, CDR3 protein.

J: TRBJ2-7; length: 12; V: TRBV7-2; CDR3: ASTHDLGYNEQY
J: TRBJ1-3; length: 12; V: TRBV12-5; CDR3: ASGSGGQLNTIY
J: TRBJ2-7; length: 12; V: TRBV20-1; CDR3: SASVLAGPYEQY
J: TRBJ2-7; length: 12; V: TRBV7-2; CDR3: ASSYPGLTYEQY
J: TRBJ1-5; length: 14; V: TRBV5-5; CDR3: ASSVGYRGSNQPQH
J: TRBJ2-1; length: 16; V: TRBV7-2; CDR3: ASSLVVPSGDSYNEQF
J: TRBJ2-3; length: 12; V: TRBV28; CDR3: ASSSAGYTDTQY
J: TRBJ2-5; length: 11; V: TRBV20-1; CDR3: SAAGQGGETQY
J: TRBJ2-6; length: 15; V: TRBV5-1; CDR3: ASSLTNADSGANVLT
J: TRBJ1-4; length: 14; V: TRBV10-3; CDR3: AISDNILGSSSPLF
J: TRBJ2-1; length: 14; V: TRBV4-2; CDR3: ASSQDPGTAYNEQV
J: TRBJ2-3; length: 13; V: TRBV6-5; CDR3: ASSRLAGGTDTQY
J: TRBJ2-3; length: 15; V: TRBV10-1; CDR3: ASSEGTSGRIINTQY
J: TRBJ2-7; length: 13; V: TRBV7-8; CDR3: ASSSFSGRGGEQY
J: TRBJ2-7; length: 11; V: TRBV7-2; CDR3: ASSNRDNYEQY
J: TRBJ2-5; length: 11; V: TRBV7-2; CDR3: ASRSTGTETQY
J: TRBJ1-4; length: 13; V: TRBV2; CDR3: ASSRVRPTNEKLF
J: TRBJ1-2; length: 12; V: TRBV6-5; CDR3: ASRQGTEIYGYT
J: TRBJ1-6; length: 13; V: TRBV20-1; CDR3: SARDPTGERGPLH
J: TRBJ2-7; length: 16; V: TRBV7-2; CDR3: ASSSTGVSGTRAYEQY
J: TRBJ1-4; length: 12; V: TRBV14; CDR3: ASSAGLQQGGLF
J: TRBJ2-5; length: 13; V: TRBV5-1; CDR3: ASSLTQRSNNEQY
J: TRBJ1-2; length: 19; V: TRBV12-3/TRBV12-4; CDR3: ASSLAWSWFDVAEEDYGYT
J: TRBJ2-1; length: 13; V: TRBV20-1; CDR3: SAGLAGGPGDEQF
J: TRBJ2-3; length: 13; V: TRBV10-3; CDR3: AISDSGTSTDTQY
J: TRBJ2-2; length: 10; V: TRBV20-1; CDR3: SAYPLTGELF
J: TRBJ1-2; length: 12; V: TRBV6-5; CDR3: ASSLDGDNYGYT
J: TRBJ2-1; length: 13; V: TRBV20-1; CDR3: SATVERGDYNEQF
J: TRBJ1-3; length: 11; V: TRBV18; CDR3: ASSPGLSDTIY
J: TRBJ2-7; length: 12; V: TRBV7-2; CDR3: ASSLGNIYYEQY
J: TRBJ1-2; length: 12; V: TRBV5-1; CDR3: ASSLEGAGYGYT
J: TRBJ2-7; length: 14; V: TRBV6-6; CDR3: ASSPGLAGARGEQY